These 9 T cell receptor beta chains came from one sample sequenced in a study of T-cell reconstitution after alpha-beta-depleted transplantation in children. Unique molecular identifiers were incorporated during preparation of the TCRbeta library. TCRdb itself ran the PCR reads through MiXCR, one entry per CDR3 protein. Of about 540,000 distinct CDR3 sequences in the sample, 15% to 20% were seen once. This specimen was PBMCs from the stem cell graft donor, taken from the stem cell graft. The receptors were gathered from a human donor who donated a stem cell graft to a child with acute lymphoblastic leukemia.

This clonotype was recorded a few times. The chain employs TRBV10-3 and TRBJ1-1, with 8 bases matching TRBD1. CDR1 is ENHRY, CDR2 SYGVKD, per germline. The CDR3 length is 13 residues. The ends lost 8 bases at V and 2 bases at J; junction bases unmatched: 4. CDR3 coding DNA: TGTGCCATCCAGACAGGGGAAAACACTGAAGCTTTCTTT. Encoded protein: CAIQTGENTEAFF.

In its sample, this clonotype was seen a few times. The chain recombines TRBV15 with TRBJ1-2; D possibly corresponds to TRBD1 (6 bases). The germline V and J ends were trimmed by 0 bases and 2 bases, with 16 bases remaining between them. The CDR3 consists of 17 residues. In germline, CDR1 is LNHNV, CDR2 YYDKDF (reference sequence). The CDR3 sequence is CATSRDHRDGLNYGYTF. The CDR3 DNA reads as TGTGCCACCAGCAGAGATCACAGGGACGGTCTCAACTATGGCTACACCTTC.

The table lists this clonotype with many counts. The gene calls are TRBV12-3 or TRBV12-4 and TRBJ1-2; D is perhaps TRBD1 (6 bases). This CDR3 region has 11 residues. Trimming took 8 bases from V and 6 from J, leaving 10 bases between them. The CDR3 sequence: CASGAGDGYTF. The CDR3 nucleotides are TGTGCCAGCGGGGCAGGGGATGGCTACACCTTC.

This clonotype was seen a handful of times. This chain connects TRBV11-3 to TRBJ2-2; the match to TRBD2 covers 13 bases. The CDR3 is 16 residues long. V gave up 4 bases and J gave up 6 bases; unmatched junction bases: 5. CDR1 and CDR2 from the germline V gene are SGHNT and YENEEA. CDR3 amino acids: CASSWTSGSRPGELFF. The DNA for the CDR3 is TGTGCCAGCAGCTGGACTAGCGGGAGTCGCCCCGGGGAGCTGTTTTTT.

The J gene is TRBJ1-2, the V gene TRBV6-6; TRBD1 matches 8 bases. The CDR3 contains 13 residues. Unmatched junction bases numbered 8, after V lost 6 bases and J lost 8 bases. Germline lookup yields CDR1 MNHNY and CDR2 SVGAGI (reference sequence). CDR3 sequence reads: CASRNRGRGGYTF. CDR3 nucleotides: TGTGCCAGCAGGAACAGGGGGAGGGGAGGCTACACCTTC.

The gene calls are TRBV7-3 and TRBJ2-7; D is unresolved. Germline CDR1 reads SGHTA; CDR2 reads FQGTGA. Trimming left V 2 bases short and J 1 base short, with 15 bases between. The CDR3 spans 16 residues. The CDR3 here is CASSLAPGPPSYEQYF. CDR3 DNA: TGTGCCAGCAGCTTAGCTCCGGGCCCCCCTTCCTACGAGCAGTACTTC.

CDR3 nucleotides: TGTGCCAGCAGTTACTCGCAACAGGGTTTAACCCAAGAGACCCAGTACTTC. Protein sequence: CASSYSQQGLTQETQYF. The V gene is TRBV6-5, the J gene TRBJ2-5; perhaps TRBD1 as D (6 bases). The germline CDR1 and CDR2 sequences are MNHEY and SVGAGI. V lost 0 bases to trimming and J lost 1 base, with 15 bases between them. The CDR3 runs 17 residues.

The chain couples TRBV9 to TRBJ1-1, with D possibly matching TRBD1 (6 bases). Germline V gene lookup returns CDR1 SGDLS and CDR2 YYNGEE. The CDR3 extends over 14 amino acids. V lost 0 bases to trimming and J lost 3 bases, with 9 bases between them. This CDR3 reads CASSVAGTHTEAFF. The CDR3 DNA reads TGTGCCAGCAGCGTAGCGGGGACACACACTGAAGCTTTCTTT.

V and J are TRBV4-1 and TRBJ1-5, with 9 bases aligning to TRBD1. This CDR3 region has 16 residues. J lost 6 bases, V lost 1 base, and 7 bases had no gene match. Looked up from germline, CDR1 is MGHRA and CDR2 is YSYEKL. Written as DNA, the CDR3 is TGCGCCAGCAGCCAAGGTATACAGGGGGCTTTTCAGCCCCAGCATTTT. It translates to CASSQGIQGAFQPQHF.